This T cell receptor (beta chain) was recorded in a study of immune aging and cytomegalovirus after organ transplant (dated by TCRdb to 2020 to 2023). Concerning the study at large: All transplant recipients received three-drug immunosuppression with prednisone, tacrolimus, and mycophenolate.

Libraries came from single-cell sequencing. This sample was sequenced with an Illumina NovaSeq 6000. For cell capture and library preparation, the team used the BD Rhapsody Targeted mRNA and AbSeq Reagent Kit in a microwell format. Libraries were prepared to cover TCR, sample tags, AbSeq, and targeted mRNA from the Human T-Cell Expression Panel plus custom TOX and TOX2 primers. An Illumina NovaSeq was used to sequence the libraries. The authors' pipeline ran thus. The analysis covered approximately 9,900 cells in total, of which 7,000 to 8,500 were CD8 T cells and 4494 were CD8 T cells with an identifiable TCR CDR3. On the Seven Bridges Genomics platform, raw data were run through the BD Rhapsody Targeted Analysis Pipeline with V(D)J processing. Quality control, Sample Tag demultiplexing with Lex-BDSMK, clone identification with VDJ Explorer, and Seurat clustering were performed in SeqGeq 1.6.0. Clones comprising <1% of CD8 T cells were considered non-expanded; clones comprising >2.5% of the sample were considered clonal expansions. TCRdb reanalyzed the raw reads on its own, using fastp at Q25 for trimming and MiXCR for clone calling, and kept in-frame beta chains. One record per CDR3 amino acid sequence lists the most common genes and DNA. These V and J calls derive from TCRdb rather than the authors' analysis. This sample gives approximately 22,000 distinct CDR3 sequences in total; about a third of them show up just once. Clones ranked in the top ten supply about 25% of the sample.

Taken with the paper, the label for time point translates to: five sample-tagged time points from pre-transplant (day -1) to day 368 post-transplant, pooled. Thawed PBMC were stimulated for over 10 hours with a CMV IE-1 overlapping peptide library without transport inhibitors. After thawing, cells were rested overnight and were then stimulated in R10 medium with CD28/CD49d costimulation. The IE-1 peptide library consisted of 15-amino-acid peptides overlapping by 11 amino acids. Each time point was barcoded using BD Single-Cell Multiplexing Kit Sample Tags, after which the barcoded samples were pooled and stained with oligo-conjugated anti-CD45RA plus sorting antibodies. A BD FACSAria III was used to sort CMV-responsive CD8+CD137+ and CD4+CD154+ T cells at 4-way purity. Blood samples were drawn into EDTA vacutainers and processed by Ficoll gradient within 1-24 hours. Study-wide findings and limitations: Post-transplant increases in aged-phenotype cells were observed regardless of clone size, following viremia and occurring earlier in large clones (days 200-264) than in small clones. Because CD57 was not measured in the sequencing data, a conservative gene-based aging definition was used instead. TEMRA cells made up a larger share of large clones, and the seven largest clones (around 1,800 cells) gained aged and TEMRA cells while losing TCM cells.

Reading from cysteine to phenylalanine, the CDR3 counts 12 amino acids. The only DNA kept is the CDR3, 36 bases in frame from the first base. CDR1 and CDR2 (SEHNR, FQNEAQ) derive from the germline V gene (reference sequence). The junction shows trimming of 5 bases on V and 4 bases on J, plus 8 bases between the germline ends. This clonotype was counted ten times or more. This clone's antigen is unknown. No base-level quality is on record; no much larger clone is a single base apart. The source of this sequence is a female donor who had a heart transplant and CMV viremia. Sequences were derived from CMV peptide-activated CD4+ and CD8+ T cells sorted from blood, sampled at five time points, pooled. The cell subset or site label, read with the paper, signifies: sorted CD8+CD137+ and CD4+CD154+ T cells after roughly 13 h CMV IE-1 peptide stimulation. Recombination connected TRBV7-9 to TRBJ1-1, with no confidently assigned D gene. In nucleotide form, the sequence is TGTGCCAGCAGCCCAGTCATCACTGAAGCTTTCTTT. The resulting protein is CASSPVITEAFF.